This entry lists 20 T cell receptor beta chains sequenced from one sample in a study of memory CD4+ T cells and cytomegalovirus serostatus. The sort gate was single viable CD3+CD4+CD8-CD45RO+ cells for memory CD4+ T cells. The method was immunoSEQ multiplex PCR; TCRdb's version includes in-frame clones alone and lacks a portion of them. Counted here are 70,000 to 90,000 clones, just under 80% occurring once; the ten biggest clones make up around 2.6%. The specimen sequenced was memory CD4+ T cells from blood. These receptors all stem from an adult in good health and CMV-seropositive.

The chain couples TRBV9 to TRBJ2-1; the D gene is possibly TRBD2 (5 bases). Germline assignment: CDR1 SGDLS and CDR2 YYNGEE. CDR3 length: 16 amino acids. The V gene lost 4 bases and the J gene lost 9 bases, with 23 bases spanning the gap. The CDR3 spells CASSSPGTRGEGEQFF. CDR3 nucleotides: TGTGCCAGCAGCTCTCCAGGTACCCGGGGAGAGGGTGAGCAGTTCTTC. Together with reference TRBV9 and TRBJ2-1, the CDR3 gives the full variable domain: DSGVTQTPKHLITATGQRVTLRCSPRSGDLSVYWYQQSLDQGLQFLIQYYNGEERAKGNILERFSAQQFPDLHSELNLSSLELGDSALYFCASSSPGTRGEGEQFFGPGTRLTVL.

The chain links TRBV5-1 to TRBJ2-3; D gene uncertain. Germline V CDR1 and CDR2: SGHRS, YFSETQ. The V and J ends lost 1 base and 2 bases respectively, with 11 bases between them. The CDR3 runs to 15 residues. The CDR3 sequence: CASSLSRGDTDTQYF. DNA of the CDR3: TGCGCCAGCAGCTTGTCCCGCGGAGACACAGATACGCAGTATTTT.

The chain has TRBV7-2 and TRBJ2-1, with 13 nucleotides matching TRBD2. Germline CDR1 is SGHTA and CDR2 is FQGNSA. The CDR3 is made up of 15 amino acids. With V trimmed by 5 bases and J by 12 bases, 10 bases remained unmatched. CDR3 sequence reads: CASSLGTSGTGGQFF. CDR3 bases: TGTGCCAGCAGCCTGGGGACTAGCGGGACGGGGGGGCAGTTCTTC.

The genes are TRBV6-1 and TRBJ1-2; D gene ambiguous. Per germline, CDR1 MNHNS and CDR2 SASEGT. The CDR3 totals 13 residues. Trimming removed 6 bases from V and 7 bases from J, with 15 bases in between. The DNA of the CDR3 is TGTGCCAGCAGCCAAACCCTGGAGGGTGGCTACACCTTC. It specifies CASSQTLEGGYTF.

The rearrangement links TRBV7-7 to TRBJ2-3, with D possibly being TRBD2 (6 bases). Trimming left V 4 bases short and J 1 base short, with 15 bases between. Germline V lookup: CDR1 SSHAT, CDR2 FNYEAQ (reference sequence). The CDR3 has 16 amino acids. The CDR3 DNA is TGTGCCAGCAGCTCAGCCCAGGGCGGGGGCACAGATACGCAGTATTTT. Translated, it gives CASSSAQGGGTDTQYF.

The chain combines TRBV19 with TRBJ1-3; D is unresolved. This CDR3 has 20 residues. V dropped 3 bases and J dropped 0 bases, with 24 bases sitting between them. The germline CDR1 and CDR2 sequences are LNHDA and SQIVND (reference sequence). CDR3 sequence reads: CASSISLGLTQRSSGNTIYF. CDR3 DNA: TGTGCCAGTAGTATTTCGCTTGGATTGACACAGAGGTCCTCTGGAAACACCATATATTTT.

This clone was counted only a few times. This rearrangement joins TRBV6-1 to TRBJ1-6; D is unclear. There are 14 residues in the CDR3. The germline V gene has CDR1 MNHNS and CDR2 SASEGT. Trimming pared 3 bases from V and 9 bases from J, leaving 12 bases between. The CDR3 is CASSDRYHTSPLHF. Written as DNA, the CDR3 is TGTGCCAGCAGTGATCGGTATCACACTTCACCCCTCCACTTT.

The rearrangement links TRBV5-4 to TRBJ1-4; no clear D. The ends were cut back, 0 bases at V and 8 bases at J, with 8 bases in the middle. The CDR3 is made up of 13 amino acids. Per the germline V gene, CDR1 is SGHNT and CDR2 is YYREEE (reference sequence). CDR3: CASSLDREEKLFF. The CDR3 region has the DNA TGTGCCAGCAGCTTGGATAGGGAGGAAAAACTGTTTTTT. Based on the CDR3 plus reference TRBV5-4 and TRBJ1-4, the full variable domain is ETGVTQSPTHLIKTRGQQVTLRCSSQSGHNTVSWYQQALGQGPQFIFQYYREEENGRGNFPPRFSGLQFPNYSSELNVNALELDDSALYLCASSLDREEKLFFGSGTQLSVL.

This chain uses TRBV5-4 with TRBJ2-1; a possible D gene is TRBD2 (7 bases). Deletions cut 4 bases from V and 3 bases from J, with 14 bases between. Germline assignment: CDR1 SGHNT and CDR2 YYREEE (reference sequence). The CDR3 totals 15 residues. The DNA for the CDR3 is TGTGCCAGCAGCGCGGGGGACACCTTCTACAATGAGCAGTTCTTC. Encoded protein: CASSAGDTFYNEQFF.

This clone has a single count. V is TRBV7-9 and J is TRBJ2-2; 8 bases are a match to TRBD1. V dropped 5 bases and J dropped 0; count of bases not matched to a gene: 5. From germline, CDR1 is SEHNR and CDR2 FQNEAQ (reference sequence). The CDR3 consists of 16 residues. The CDR3: CASSPGQVTNTGELFF. The DNA of the CDR3 is TGTGCCAGCAGCCCGGGACAGGTGACGAACACCGGGGAGCTGTTTTTT.

This clone was seen a few times. The V call is TRBV30, the J call TRBJ1-5, with 7 bases that match TRBD1. This CDR3 is 12 amino acids long. The trim removed 5 bases at V and 4 bases at J, leaving 2 bases unmatched. CDR1 GTSNPN and CDR2 SVGIG come from the germline V gene (reference sequence). The CDR3 spells CAWAGQNQPQHF. CDR3 DNA: TGTGCCTGGGCGGGACAGAATCAGCCCCAGCATTTT.

The sample holds a few counts of this clone. The rearrangement links TRBV6-5 to TRBJ2-1, with D possibly TRBD1 on 6 matching bases. CDR1 and CDR2 from the germline V gene are MNHEY and SVGAGI. V lost 2 bases and J lost 5, with 16 bases in between. This CDR3 contains 16 residues. CDR3 sequence (DNA): TGTGCCAGCAGTTACGGGGGCCACCTCCAAAACAATGAGCAGTTCTTC. This sequence encodes CASSYGGHLQNNEQFF.

This sequence joins TRBV30 and TRBJ1-6; a possible D gene is TRBD1 (5 bases). CDR3 length equals 15 residues. V was cut by 7 bases and J by 11 bases, with 24 bases left in between. Germline CDR1 GTSNPN, CDR2 SVGIG (reference sequence). The CDR3 nucleotides are TGTGCCTCCACGGATATTGGGGCGGCTTTGACACCCCTCCACTTT. This sequence encodes CASTDIGAALTPLHF.

The V and J genes are TRBV10-3 and TRBJ1-1; perhaps TRBD1 as D (5 bases). CDR3 size: 14 residues. V gave up 8 bases and J gave up 5 bases, with 18 bases separating them. The germline CDR1 and CDR2 sequences are ENHRY and SYGVKD. DNA of the CDR3: TGTGCCATCGGGGCTCGGAGAGGGTCGACTGAAGCTTTCTTT. As protein: CAIGARRGSTEAFF.

The sample holds a few counts of this clone. Relative to the germline gene, one junction end is altered; a read error may explain this. The chain combines TRBV7-8 with TRBJ1-4; D is possibly TRBD1 (5 bases). Germline CDR1 SGHVS, CDR2 FQNEAQ. The CDR3 has 14 amino acids. The CDR3 protein is CASSLEWQGGKLFF. Here the CDR3 DNA reads TGTGCCAGCAGTTTAGAATGGCAGGGTGGAAAACTGTTTTTT.

The CDR3 is CASSLDGGKTQYF. The CDR3 coding sequence is TGCGCCAGCAGCTTGGATGGGGGGAAGACCCAGTACTTC. The chain combines TRBV5-1 with TRBJ2-5; D might be TRBD2 (6 bases). The CDR3 is 13 amino acids. V lost 0 bases and J lost 6, with 9 bases in between. Germline CDR1 and CDR2: SGHRS and YFSETQ.

This clone came up once. This chain links TRBV2 with TRBJ1-5; D is unresolved. V was clipped by 8 bases and J by 3 bases, with 14 bases between them. The CDR3 is made up of 14 amino acids. CDR1 is SNHLY and CDR2 is FYNNEI in the germline V gene. CDR3 bases: TGTGCCAGCGGGCATAGGACGCCCAATCAGCCCCAGCATTTT. Amino acids: CASGHRTPNQPQHF.

The chain has TRBV19 and TRBJ1-5, with 7 positions matching TRBD1. Germline values: CDR1 LNHDA, CDR2 SQIVND (reference sequence). The J segment lost 4 bases and the V segment lost 5 bases, leaving 5 bases of the junction unmatched. The CDR3 consists of 14 residues. This chain's CDR3 is CASSADRANQPQHF. The CDR3 DNA is TGTGCCAGTAGTGCTGACAGGGCAAATCAGCCCCAGCATTTT.

The chain combines TRBV5-5 with TRBJ2-7, with D perhaps being TRBD1 or TRBD2 (5 bases each). Trimming pared 4 bases from V and 3 bases from J, leaving 14 bases between. The CDR3 has 14 residues. The germline V gene encodes CDR1 SGHKS and CDR2 YYEKEE (reference sequence). The CDR3 is CASSLGPWGYEQYV. For the CDR3, the DNA is TGTGCCAGCAGCCTGGGACCCTGGGGCTACGAGCAGTACGTC.

As for this clone: This specimen includes other DNA sequences encoding the same CDR3. The rearrangement links TRBV2 to TRBJ2-1; 13 bases map to TRBD2. J was trimmed by 8 bases and V by 3 bases; bases with no gene match: 4. This CDR3 is 15 amino acids long. Germline CDR1 and CDR2: SNHLY and FYNNEI. CDR3 protein: CASSDSGLAGDEQFF. The DNA for the CDR3 is TGTGCCAGCAGTGACTCTGGACTAGCGGGAGATGAGCAGTTCTTC. The full variable domain, its missing parts supplied by reference TRBV2 and TRBJ2-1, is EPEVTQTPSHQVTQMGQEVILRCVPISNHLYFYWYRQILGQKVEFLVSFYNNEISEKSEIFDDQFSVERPDGSNFTLKIRSTKLEDSAMYFCASSDSGLAGDEQFFGPGTRLTVL.